Listed below are T cell receptor beta chains from one sample, sequenced in a study of shared clonotypes between healthy human individuals. The assay was immunoSEQ multiplex PCR, and TCRdb's table has in-frame clones only and misses some. This table holds roughly 550,000 clones, just under 97% found once. What was sequenced was naive CD8+ T cells sorted from blood. These receptors originate from a young woman in good health. CDR3s include the opening cysteine and the closing phenylalanine or tryptophan. Fields, in order: D gene, J gene, clone size, V gene, CDR3 protein, CDR3 DNA. D genes are given only for firm matches. A row's size may be missing; if present it is once, few, many or a size class.

>TRBD2|TRBJ2-3|.|TRBV9
CAASAGLATTDTQYF
TGTGCCGCCAGCGCGGGACTAGCGACGACAGATACGCAGTATTTT
>TRBD2|TRBJ2-7|.|TRBV27
CASSSDGGEGSYEQYF
TGTGCCAGCAGTTCCGACGGGGGGGAAGGCTCCTACGAGCAGTACTTC
>.|TRBJ2-7|.|TRBV5-8
CASSFPPTGDEQYF
TGTGCCAGCAGCTTCCCACCGACCGGGGACGAGCAGTACTTC
>.|TRBJ2-7|.|TRBV28
CASSFGSAPYEQYF
TGTGCCAGCAGTTTTGGTAGCGCACCCTACGAGCAGTACTTC
>.|TRBJ1-2|once|TRBV13
CASSLRGSYGYTF
TGTGCCAGCAGCTTACGGGGCTCCTATGGCTACACCTTC
>.|TRBJ2-7|.|TRBV11-2
CASSLGNYEQYF
TGTGCCAGCAGCTTAGGAAACTACGAGCAGTACTTC
>.|TRBJ2-5|.|TRBV27
CASSFAGLGVETQYF
TGTGCCAGCAGTTTCGCAGGGCTGGGCGTAGAGACCCAGTACTTC
>TRBD2|TRBJ2-7|.|TRBV30
CAWSASGTYEQYF
TGTGCCTGGAGTGCTAGCGGGACCTACGAGCAGTACTTC
>TRBD1|TRBJ1-5|.|TRBV4-1
CASSQGGTGSQPQHF
TGCGCCAGCAGCCAGGGCGGGACAGGGTCTCAGCCCCAGCATTTT
>TRBD1|TRBJ1-5|.|TRBV5-4
CASSDGTGLNQPQHF
TGTGCCAGCAGCGATGGGACAGGCCTAAATCAGCCCCAGCATTTT
>.|TRBJ2-7|.|TRBV27
CASSLSGGATYEQYF
TGTGCCAGCAGTTTATCGGGTGGGGCGACCTACGAGCAGTACTTC
>TRBD2|TRBJ2-1|.|TRBV19
CASSPSGRNYNEQFF
TGTGCCAGTAGTCCTAGCGGGAGGAACTACAATGAGCAGTTCTTC
>.|TRBJ1-1|.|TRBV2
CATLEDPGYYSNTEAFF
TGTGCCACCCTCGAGGACCCAGGATATTATAGTAACACTGAAGCTTTCTTT
>TRBD2|TRBJ2-1|.|TRBV29-1
CSARTSGYNEQFF
TGCAGCGCCAGGACTAGCGGCTACAATGAGCAGTTCTTC
>.|TRBJ2-4|.|TRBV2
CASSDQASEDIQYF
TGTGCCAGCAGTGACCAGGCTAGCGAAGACATTCAGTACTTC
>.|TRBJ2-7|once|TRBV27
CASSASGAAYYEQYF
TGTGCCAGCAGTGCGTCAGGGGCCGCTTACTACGAGCAGTACTTC
>TRBD1|TRBJ2-7|.|TRBV19
CASSPGTGTWYEQYF
TGTGCCAGTAGTCCGGGGACAGGGACTTGGTACGAGCAGTACTTC
>.|TRBJ2-2|.|TRBV4-1
CASSQGGGSNGELFF
TGCGCCAGCAGCCAAGGGGGAGGATCCAACGGGGAGCTGTTTTTT
>.|TRBJ1-6|.|TRBV23-1
CASSQSKCPSDSPLHF
TGCGCCAGCAGTCAATCGAAGTGCCCCAGCGATTCACCCCTCCACTTT
>TRBD1|TRBJ2-7|.|TRBV6-5
CASSYSTGGKTYEQYF
TGTGCCAGCAGTTACTCGACAGGGGGGAAGACCTACGAGCAGTACTTC
>.|TRBJ2-7|.|TRBV5-6
CASSPLRGTEGYEQYF
TGTGCCAGCAGCCCCCTCCGCGGGACGGAGGGATACGAGCAGTACTTC
>TRBD1|TRBJ1-2|.|TRBV6-5
CASTFRENRGYGYTF
TGTGCCAGCACTTTCAGGGAAAACAGGGGATATGGCTACACCTTC
>TRBD1|TRBJ2-3|.|TRBV2
CASRRTGGPDTQYF
TGTGCCAGCAGGCGGACAGGGGGTCCGGATACGCAGTATTTT
>TRBD1|TRBJ2-1|.|TRBV5-1
CASSLLVGQGQSNEQFF
TGCGCCAGCAGCCTCCTCGTTGGACAGGGTCAATCGAATGAGCAGTTCTTC
>.|TRBJ2-4|.|TRBV29-1
CSVEVYSQGYAKNIQYF
TGCAGCGTCGAAGTGTATAGCCAGGGGTATGCCAAAAACATTCAGTACTTC
>.|TRBJ2-1|.|TRBV29-1
CSVEEVSKTRTYNEQFF
TGCAGCGTTGAAGAAGTTTCAAAGACAAGAACCTACAATGAGCAGTTCTTC
>TRBD2|TRBJ2-2|.|TRBV28
CASIEHGLAGVAGELFF
TGTGCCAGCATAGAACACGGACTAGCGGGAGTGGCCGGGGAGCTGTTTTTT
>.|TRBJ2-2|.|TRBV5-1
CASARGGAKPGELFF
TGCGCCAGCGCACGTGGAGGGGCGAAACCCGGGGAGCTGTTTTTT
>.|TRBJ2-7|.|TRBV13
CASSYGGSYEQYF
TGTGCCAGCAGCTACGGGGGATCCTACGAGCAGTACTTC
>.|TRBJ2-7|.|TRBV6-5
CASSYSSGEFSYEQYF
TGTGCCAGCAGTTACTCGTCCGGAGAGTTTTCCTACGAGCAGTACTTC
>TRBD2|TRBJ2-3|.|TRBV27
CASKLAGGPTDTQYF
TGTGCCAGCAAACTAGCGGGAGGGCCTACAGATACGCAGTATTTT
>TRBD1|TRBJ2-7|.|TRBV7-4
CASDRDSSYEQYF
TGTGCCAGCGACCGGGACAGCTCCTACGAGCAGTACTTC
>TRBD2|TRBJ2-5|.|TRBV7-6
CASIGPSGRVETQYF
TGTGCCAGCATAGGGCCTAGCGGGAGAGTAGAGACCCAGTACTTC
>.|TRBJ2-7|.|TRBV18
CASSPGLNYEQYF
TGTGCCAGCTCACCGGGGCTAAACTACGAGCAGTACTTC
>TRBD2|TRBJ2-1|once|TRBV25-1
CASSEVAGLPGNEQFF
TGTGCCAGCAGTGAAGTAGCGGGGCTGCCGGGCAATGAGCAGTTCTTC
>.|TRBJ1-2|.|TRBV9
CASSVTTGTYGYTF
TGTGCCAGCAGCGTAACTACAGGGACCTATGGCTACACCTTC
>TRBD1|TRBJ2-1|.|TRBV7-9
CASRPSGGSSYNEQFF
TGTGCCAGCAGACCGTCAGGGGGATCCTCCTACAATGAGCAGTTCTTC
>.|TRBJ2-2|.|TRBV7-9
CASSEQGGSGELFF
TGTGCCAGCAGCGAACAGGGCGGGTCCGGGGAGCTGTTTTTT
>TRBD1|TRBJ2-7|.|TRBV6-6
CASSPGGDPEQYF
TGTGCCAGCAGTCCAGGGGGTGACCCCGAGCAGTACTTC
>.|TRBJ1-4|.|TRBV19
CASSPGVGGEKLFF
TGTGCCAGTAGTCCAGGGGTAGGGGGTGAAAAACTGTTTTTT
>.|TRBJ1-2|.|TRBV6-1
CASSEATSYYGYTF
TGTGCCAGCAGTGAAGCCACCAGCTACTATGGCTACACCTTC
>.|TRBJ1-6|.|TRBV7-2
CASSPPPGGAPLHF
TGTGCCAGCAGCCCCCCCCCGGGCGGTGCACCCCTCCACTTT
>.|TRBJ2-7|.|TRBV30
CAWSVPGTGSEQYF
TGTGCCTGGAGTGTACCCGGGACTGGCAGCGAGCAGTACTTC
>TRBD1|TRBJ1-1|.|TRBV5-1
CASAHDRGIMNTEAFF
TGCGCCAGCGCACATGACAGGGGAATCATGAACACTGAAGCTTTCTTT
>TRBD1|TRBJ1-4|.|TRBV28
CASSSPKPGQNNEKLFF
TGTGCCAGCAGTTCACCGAAACCGGGACAGAATAATGAAAAACTGTTTTTT
>.|TRBJ1-2|.|TRBV27
CASSKGSGYGYTF
TGTGCCAGCAGTAAGGGATCGGGGTATGGCTACACCTTC
>TRBD2|TRBJ2-1|few|TRBV6-5
CASSYSLAEDNEQFF
TGTGCCAGCAGTTACTCTCTAGCGGAGGACAATGAGCAGTTCTTC